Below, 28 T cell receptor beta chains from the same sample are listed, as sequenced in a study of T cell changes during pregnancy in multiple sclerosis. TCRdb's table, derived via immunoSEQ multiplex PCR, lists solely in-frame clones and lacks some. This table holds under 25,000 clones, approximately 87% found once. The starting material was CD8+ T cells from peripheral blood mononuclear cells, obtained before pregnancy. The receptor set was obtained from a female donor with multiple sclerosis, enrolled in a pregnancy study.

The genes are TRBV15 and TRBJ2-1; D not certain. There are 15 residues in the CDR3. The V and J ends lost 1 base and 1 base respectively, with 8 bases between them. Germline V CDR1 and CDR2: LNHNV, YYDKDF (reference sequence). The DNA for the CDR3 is TGTGCCACCAGCAGAGGGGCCGTGTCCTACAATGAGCAGTTCTTC. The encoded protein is CATSRGAVSYNEQFF.

CDR3 sequence (DNA): TGTGCCAGCATGGTATTTAGGACAGCCTATGGCTACACCTTC. It is translated as CASMVFRTAYGYTF. The chain is built from TRBV28 and TRBJ1-2; TRBD1 is a possible D gene (6 bases). The CDR3 extends over 14 amino acids. CDR1 and CDR2 (germline): MDHEN, SYDVKM. Deletions cut 7 bases from V and 4 bases from J, with 16 bases between.

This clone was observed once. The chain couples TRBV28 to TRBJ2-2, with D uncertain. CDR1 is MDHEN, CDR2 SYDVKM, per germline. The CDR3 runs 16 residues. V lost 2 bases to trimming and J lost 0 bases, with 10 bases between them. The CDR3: CASSLDWHTNTGELFF. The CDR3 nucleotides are TGTGCCAGCAGTTTAGACTGGCACACGAACACCGGGGAGCTGTTTTTT.

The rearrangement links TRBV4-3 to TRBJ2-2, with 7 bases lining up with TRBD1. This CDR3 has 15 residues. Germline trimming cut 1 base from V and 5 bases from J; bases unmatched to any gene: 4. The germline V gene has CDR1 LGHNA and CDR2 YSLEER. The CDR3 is CASSQGQGMTGELFF. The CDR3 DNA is TGCGCCAGCAGCCAAGGACAGGGTATGACCGGGGAGCTGTTTTTT.

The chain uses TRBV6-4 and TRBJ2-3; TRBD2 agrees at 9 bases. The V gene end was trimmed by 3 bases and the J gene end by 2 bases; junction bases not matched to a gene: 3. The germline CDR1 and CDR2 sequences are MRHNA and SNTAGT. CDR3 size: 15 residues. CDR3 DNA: TGTGCCAGCAGTGAGTCGGGACTAGCCACAGATACGCAGTATTTT. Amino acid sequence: CASSESGLATDTQYF.

The CDR3, as DNA: TGTGCCATCAGCGGTCCGGGACTACGATCCTACAATGAGCAGTTCTTC. It is translated as CAISGPGLRSYNEQFF. The chain combines TRBV10-3 with TRBJ2-1; 7 nucleotides align to TRBD2. The ends lost 6 bases at V and 1 base at J; junction bases unmatched: 9. This CDR3 comprises 16 residues. Germline lookup yields CDR1 ENHRY and CDR2 SYGVKD.

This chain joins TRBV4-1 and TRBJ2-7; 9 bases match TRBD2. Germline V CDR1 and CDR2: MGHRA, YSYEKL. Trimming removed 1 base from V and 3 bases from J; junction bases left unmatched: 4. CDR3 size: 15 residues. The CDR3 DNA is TGCGCCAGCAGCCAAGCGGCTAGCGGGGACTACGAGCAGTACTTC. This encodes CASSQAASGDYEQYF.

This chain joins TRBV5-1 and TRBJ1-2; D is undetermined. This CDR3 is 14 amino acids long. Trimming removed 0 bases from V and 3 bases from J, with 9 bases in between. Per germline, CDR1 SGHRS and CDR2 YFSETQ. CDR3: CASSLAGNDYGYTF. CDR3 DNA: TGCGCCAGCAGCTTGGCGGGGAATGACTATGGCTACACCTTC.

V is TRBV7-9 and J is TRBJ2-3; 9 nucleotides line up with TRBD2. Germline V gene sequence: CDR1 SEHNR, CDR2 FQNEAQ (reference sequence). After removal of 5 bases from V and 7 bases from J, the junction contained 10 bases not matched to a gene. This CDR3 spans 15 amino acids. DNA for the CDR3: TGTGCCAGCAGCCCAGGGGGGACTAGCTTATATACGCAGTATTTT. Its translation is CASSPGGTSLYTQYF.

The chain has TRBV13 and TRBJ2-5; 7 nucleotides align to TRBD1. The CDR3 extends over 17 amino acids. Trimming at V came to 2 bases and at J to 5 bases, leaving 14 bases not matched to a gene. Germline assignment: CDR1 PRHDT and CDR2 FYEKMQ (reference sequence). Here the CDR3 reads CASSLRVGTVGRETQYF. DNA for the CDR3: TGTGCCAGCAGCTTAAGGGTCGGGACAGTCGGTAGGGAGACCCAGTACTTC.

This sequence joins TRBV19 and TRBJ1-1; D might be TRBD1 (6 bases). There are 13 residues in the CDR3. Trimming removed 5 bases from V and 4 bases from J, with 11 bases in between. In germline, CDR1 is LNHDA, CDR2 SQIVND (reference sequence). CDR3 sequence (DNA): TGTGCCAGTAGTTTTGGACAGTTCACTGAAGCTTTCTTT. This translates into CASSFGQFTEAFF. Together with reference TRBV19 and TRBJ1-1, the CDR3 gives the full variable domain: DGGITQSPKYLFRKEGQNVTLSCEQNLNHDAMYWYRQDPGQGLRLIYYSQIVNDFQKGDIAEGYSVSREKKESFPLTVTSAQKNPTAFYLCASSFGQFTEAFFGQGTRLTVV.

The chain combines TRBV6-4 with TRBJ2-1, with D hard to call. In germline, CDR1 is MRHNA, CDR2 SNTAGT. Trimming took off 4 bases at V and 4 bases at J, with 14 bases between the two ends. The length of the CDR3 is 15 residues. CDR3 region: CASSGTQESYNEQFF. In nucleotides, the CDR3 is TGTGCCAGCAGTGGAACGCAGGAAAGTTACAATGAGCAGTTCTTC.

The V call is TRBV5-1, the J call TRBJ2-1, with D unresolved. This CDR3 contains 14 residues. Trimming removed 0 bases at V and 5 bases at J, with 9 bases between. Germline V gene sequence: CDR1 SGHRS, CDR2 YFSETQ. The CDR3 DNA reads TGCGCCAGCAGCTTGGGCGGCTACAACAATGAGCAGTTCTTC. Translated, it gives CASSLGGYNNEQFF.

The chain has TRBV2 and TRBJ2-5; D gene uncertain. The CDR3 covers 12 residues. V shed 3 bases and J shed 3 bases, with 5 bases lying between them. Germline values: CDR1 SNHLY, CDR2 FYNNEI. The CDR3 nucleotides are TGTGCCAGCAGTGACTATAAAGAGACCCAGTACTTC. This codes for CASSDYKETQYF.

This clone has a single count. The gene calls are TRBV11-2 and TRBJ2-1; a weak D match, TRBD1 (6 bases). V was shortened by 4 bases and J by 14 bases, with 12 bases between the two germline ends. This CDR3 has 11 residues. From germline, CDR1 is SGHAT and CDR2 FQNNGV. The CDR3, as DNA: TGTGCCAGCAGCTCCACAGGGAATGAGTTCTTC. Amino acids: CASSSTGNEFF.

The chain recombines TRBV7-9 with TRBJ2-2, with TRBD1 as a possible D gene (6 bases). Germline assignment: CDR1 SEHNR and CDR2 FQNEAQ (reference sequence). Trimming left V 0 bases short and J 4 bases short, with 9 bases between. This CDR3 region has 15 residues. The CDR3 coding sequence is TGTGCCAGCAGCTTAGCGGTAGGGGGCACCGGGGAGCTGTTTTTT. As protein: CASSLAVGGTGELFF. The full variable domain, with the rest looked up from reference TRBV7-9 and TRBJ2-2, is DTGVSQNPRHKITKRGQNVTFRCDPISEHNRLYWYRQTLGQGPEFLTYFQNEAQLEKSRLLSDRFSAERPKGSFSTLEIQRTEQGDSAMYLCASSLAVGGTGELFFGEGSRLTVL.

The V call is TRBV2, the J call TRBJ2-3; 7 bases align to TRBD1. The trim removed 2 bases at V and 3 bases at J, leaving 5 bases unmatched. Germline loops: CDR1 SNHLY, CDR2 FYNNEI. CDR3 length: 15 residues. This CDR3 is CASSEQGVWTDTQYF. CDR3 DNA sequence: TGTGCCAGCAGTGAACAGGGGGTTTGGACAGATACGCAGTATTTT.

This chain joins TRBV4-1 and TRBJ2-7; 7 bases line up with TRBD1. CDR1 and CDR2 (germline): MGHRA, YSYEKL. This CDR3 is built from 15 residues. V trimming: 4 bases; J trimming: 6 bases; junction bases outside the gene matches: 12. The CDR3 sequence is CASSREQGSQSEQYF. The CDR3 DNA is TGCGCCAGCAGCCGAGAACAGGGGTCTCAGAGCGAGCAGTACTTC.

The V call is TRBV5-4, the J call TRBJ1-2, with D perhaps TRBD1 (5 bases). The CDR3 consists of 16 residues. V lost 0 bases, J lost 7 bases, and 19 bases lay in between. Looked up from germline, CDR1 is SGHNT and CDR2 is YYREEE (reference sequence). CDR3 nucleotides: TGTGCCAGCAGCTTGGACGCGGGGGAATCGGGGCCTGGCTACACCTTC. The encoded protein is CASSLDAGESGPGYTF.

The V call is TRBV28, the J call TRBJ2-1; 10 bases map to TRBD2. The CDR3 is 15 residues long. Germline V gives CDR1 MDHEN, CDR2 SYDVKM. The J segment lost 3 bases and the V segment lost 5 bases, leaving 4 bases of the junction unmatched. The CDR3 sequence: CASSVWTSGYNEQFF. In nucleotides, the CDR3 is TGTGCCAGCAGTGTTTGGACTAGCGGCTACAATGAGCAGTTCTTC.

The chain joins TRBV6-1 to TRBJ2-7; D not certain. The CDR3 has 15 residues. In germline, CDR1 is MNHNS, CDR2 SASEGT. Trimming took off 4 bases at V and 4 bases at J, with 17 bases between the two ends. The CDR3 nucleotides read TGTGCCAGCAGTGCCTTACCCACTCACCCTTACGAGCAGTACTTC. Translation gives CASSALPTHPYEQYF.

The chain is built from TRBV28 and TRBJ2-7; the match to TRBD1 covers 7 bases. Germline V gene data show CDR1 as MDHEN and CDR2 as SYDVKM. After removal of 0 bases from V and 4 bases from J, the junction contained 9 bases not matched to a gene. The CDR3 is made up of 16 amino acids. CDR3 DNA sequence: TGTGCCAGCAGTTTATGGGGGACAGTTAAGGGGTACGAGCAGTACTTC. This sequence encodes CASSLWGTVKGYEQYF.

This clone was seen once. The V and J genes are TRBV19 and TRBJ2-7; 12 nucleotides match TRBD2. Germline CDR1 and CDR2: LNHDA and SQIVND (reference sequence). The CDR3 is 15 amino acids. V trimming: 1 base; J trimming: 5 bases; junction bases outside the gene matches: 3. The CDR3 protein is CASSIGTSGTHEQYF. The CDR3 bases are TGTGCCAGTAGTATAGGGACTAGCGGGACTCACGAGCAGTACTTC.

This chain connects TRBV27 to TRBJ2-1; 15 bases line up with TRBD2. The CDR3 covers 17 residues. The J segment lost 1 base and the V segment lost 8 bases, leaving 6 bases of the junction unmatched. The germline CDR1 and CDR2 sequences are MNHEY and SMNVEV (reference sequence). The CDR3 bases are TGTGCCAGCGGCAGGACTAGCGGGAGGGTATCCTACAATGAGCAGTTCTTC. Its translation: CASGRTSGRVSYNEQFF.

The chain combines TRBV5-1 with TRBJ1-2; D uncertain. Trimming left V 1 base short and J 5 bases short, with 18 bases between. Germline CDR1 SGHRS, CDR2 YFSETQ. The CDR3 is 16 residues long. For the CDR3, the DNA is TGCGCCAGCAGCTTGACTCTCACCCCCGGGTTTTATGGCTACACCTTC. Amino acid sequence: CASSLTLTPGFYGYTF.

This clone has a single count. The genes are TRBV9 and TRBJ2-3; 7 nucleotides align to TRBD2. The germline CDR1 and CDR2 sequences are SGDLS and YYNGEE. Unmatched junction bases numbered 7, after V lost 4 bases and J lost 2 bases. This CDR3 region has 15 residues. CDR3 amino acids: CASSLLALSTDTQYF. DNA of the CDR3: TGTGCCAGCAGCCTACTAGCGCTTTCCACAGATACGCAGTATTTT.

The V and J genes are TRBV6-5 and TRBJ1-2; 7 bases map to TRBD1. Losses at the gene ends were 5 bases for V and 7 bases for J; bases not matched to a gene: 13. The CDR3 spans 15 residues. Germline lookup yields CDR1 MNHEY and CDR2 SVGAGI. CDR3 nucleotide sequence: TGTGCCAGCAGTCCATCTCAGGGGGTAGGCGGTGGCTACACCTTC. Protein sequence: CASSPSQGVGGGYTF.

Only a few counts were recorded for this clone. The CDR3 is CASAPGGDYNEQFF. The DNA for the CDR3 is TGTGCCAGCGCCCCAGGGGGTGACTACAATGAGCAGTTCTTC. The chain combines TRBV19 with TRBJ2-1; TRBD1 matches 7 bases. V lost 9 bases and J lost 3; bases outside the gene matches: 8. The germline V gene has CDR1 LNHDA and CDR2 SQIVND (reference sequence). There are 14 residues in the CDR3.